The next 22 T cell receptor beta chains were all read from a single sample in a study of OX40 agonist ivuxolimab in advanced cancers. Clones were read by immunoSEQ multiplex PCR, and TCRdb kept only the in-frame ones, dropping some. The sample gives approximately 70,000 clones, roughly nine tenths of which show up once; 0.76% is in the top ten. Sequencing was performed on CD4+ or CD8+ T cells sorted from blood, taken in a trial of the OX40 agonist ivuxolimab. The receptors shown here come from an adult with an advanced solid tumor such as melanoma, head and neck, liver or kidney cancer.

The CDR3 reads CASRSQGARGEKLFF. Written as DNA, the CDR3 is TGTGCCAGCAGATCTCAGGGGGCGCGCGGCGAAAAACTGTTTTTT. The chain joins TRBV7-9 to TRBJ1-4; TRBD1 matches 8 bases. Trimming cost V 6 bases and J 8 bases; bases outside gene matches: 11. The CDR3 is 15 residues long. CDR1 and CDR2 from the germline V gene are SEHNR and FQNEAQ (reference sequence).

V is TRBV6-1 and J is TRBJ1-5; D perhaps matches TRBD1 (6 bases). The CDR3 totals 13 residues. Per the germline V gene, CDR1 is MNHNS and CDR2 is SASEGT. The germline V and J ends were trimmed by 8 bases and 7 bases, with 15 bases remaining between them. CDR3 sequence (DNA): TGTGCCAGCGGAAACAGGGTTGGCCAGCCCCAGCATTTT. Its protein product is CASGNRVGQPQHF.

The chain combines TRBV21-1 with TRBJ2-7. TRBV21-1 constitutes a pseudogene. The CDR3 is 12 residues long. The chain's CDR3 is CASSKGGTWPYF. CDR3 bases: TGTGCCAGCAGCAAAGGGGGGACCTGGCCGTACTTC.

In DNA, the CDR3 is TGTGCCAGCAGCTTTGACGGGAGATCCGGGGAGCTGTTTTTT. This encodes CASSFDGRSGELFF. This sequence joins TRBV7-3 and TRBJ2-2, with D perhaps TRBD2 (6 bases). CDR1 SGHTA and CDR2 FQGTGA come from the germline V gene. V dropped 3 bases and J dropped 6 bases, with 11 bases sitting between them. CDR3 length: 14 amino acids.

The chain is built from TRBV19 and TRBJ1-5; the D is unclear. This CDR3 spans 14 amino acids. Germline V gene lookup returns CDR1 LNHDA and CDR2 SQIVND (reference sequence). V was cut by 3 bases and J by 0 bases, with 6 bases left in between. The DNA of the CDR3 is TGTGCCAGTAGTATGCCCTATAGCAATCAGCCCCAGCATTTT. It yields the protein CASSMPYSNQPQHF.

V is TRBV25-1 and J is TRBJ2-5; TRBD1 matches at 7 bases. Germline-derived CDR1 and CDR2 are MGHDK and SYGVNS. The CDR3 loop spans 17 amino acids. V dropped 3 bases and J dropped 4; count of bases not matched to a gene: 14. The CDR3 DNA reads as TGTGCCAGCAGTGATTCCCACGTCGACAGGGCTGCAGAGACCCAGTACTTC. This translates into CASSDSHVDRAAETQYF.

Here the CDR3 reads CASRDPGLASYEQYF. The CDR3 DNA sequence: TGTGCCAGCAGAGACCCGGGACTAGCTTCCTACGAGCAGTACTTC. The V and J genes are TRBV21-1 and TRBJ2-7; TRBD2 is the table's D call and was not checked against the DNA. TRBV21-1 is assigned pseudogene status. The CDR3 runs 15 residues.

The genes are TRBV10-3 and TRBJ1-3; D is ambiguous. The CDR3 contains 15 residues. Germline CDR1 and CDR2: ENHRY and SYGVKD. Trimming took 2 bases from V and 3 from J, leaving 11 bases between them. The CDR3: CAISEPRAGGNTIYF. As DNA, the CDR3 is TGTGCCATCAGTGAGCCGAGGGCCGGTGGAAACACCATATATTTT.

This clone appeared once. This chain uses TRBV5-8 with TRBJ2-1; D remains ambiguous. This CDR3 is built from 16 residues. V lost 0 bases and J 0 bases, leaving 10 bases between the germline ends. The germline V gene encodes CDR1 SGHTS and CDR2 YDEGEE. Here the CDR3 reads CASSLVLLSSYNEQFF. CDR3 nucleotides: TGTGCCAGCAGCTTGGTGCTGCTTAGCTCCTACAATGAGCAGTTCTTC.

The chain recombines TRBV28 with TRBJ1-1; a weak D match, TRBD1 (6 bases). The germline gives CDR1 MDHEN, CDR2 SYDVKM. The V end lost 2 bases, the J end lost 1 base, and 14 bases lay between the germline ends. The CDR3 spans 16 residues. The CDR3 is CASSLGGGQQNTEAFF. The CDR3 nucleotides are TGTGCCAGCAGTTTAGGTGGGGGGCAGCAGAACACTGAAGCTTTCTTT.

This clone is a singleton in its sample. V usage is TRBV7-9 and J usage is TRBJ2-7; TRBD1 matches 9 bases. The CDR3 sequence is 15 residues long. V lost 5 bases to trimming and J lost 6 bases; unmatched junction nucleotides: 11. Germline CDR1 is SEHNR and CDR2 is FQNEAQ (reference sequence). In DNA, the CDR3 is TGTGCCAGCAGCGCCCGAGCGGGACAGGGAGGCGAGCAGTACTTC. This encodes CASSARAGQGGEQYF.

The chain's CDR3 is CAWWDSMNTEAFF. The CDR3 bases are TGTGCCTGGTGGGACAGCATGAACACTGAAGCTTTCTTT. The chain has TRBV30 and TRBJ1-1, with TRBD1 identical over 7 bases. Germline CDR1 GTSNPN, CDR2 SVGIG (reference sequence). V was clipped by 5 bases and J by 0 bases; unmatched bases: 3. There are 13 residues in the CDR3. Combining the CDR3 with reference TRBV30 and TRBJ1-1 gives the whole variable domain SQTIHQWPATLVQPVGSPLSLECTVEGTSNPNLYWYRQAAGRGLQLLFYSVGIGQISSEVPQNLSASRPQDRQFILSSKKLLLSDSGFYLCAWWDSMNTEAFFGQGTRLTVV.

The chain carries TRBV5-6 and TRBJ1-2; maybe TRBD1 (5 bases). This CDR3 contains 16 residues. The germline V gene has CDR1 SGHDT and CDR2 YYEEEE. Between the trimmed V and J ends, which lost 1 base and 4 bases, there was a span of 17 bases. The CDR3 nucleotides are TGTGCCAGCAGCTTGTACATGCGGGGACTCTCCTATGGCTACACCTTC. Translation: CASSLYMRGLSYGYTF.

V usage is TRBV14 and J usage is TRBJ2-7, with 7 bases aligning to TRBD1. The CDR3 totals 15 residues. The J segment lost 3 bases and the V segment lost 4 bases, leaving 9 bases of the junction unmatched. Germline values: CDR1 SGHDN, CDR2 FVKESK. The CDR3 sequence is CASSLKSTGNYEQYF. CDR3 nucleotide sequence: TGTGCCAGCAGCCTAAAATCGACAGGGAACTACGAGCAGTACTTC. Combining the CDR3 with reference TRBV14 and TRBJ2-7 gives the whole variable domain EAGVTQFPSHSVIEKGQTVTLRCDPISGHDNLYWYRRVMGKEIKFLLHFVKESKQDESGMPNNRFLAERTGGTYSTLKVQPAELEDSGVYFCASSLKSTGNYEQYFGPGTRLTVT.

This clone was picked up one time. This sequence joins TRBV6-1 and TRBJ2-7; weak D call: TRBD1 (6 bases). The V end lost 7 bases, the J end lost 2 bases, and 9 bases lay between the germline ends. This CDR3 comprises 12 residues. From germline, CDR1 is MNHNS and CDR2 SASEGT. CDR3: CASNRDTYEQYF. The CDR3, as DNA: TGTGCCAGCAACCGGGACACCTACGAGCAGTACTTC.

V gene TRBV14 combines with J gene TRBJ2-6; 10 bases line up with TRBD1. The junction had 3 bases not matched to a gene; V was cut back by 1 base and J by 3 bases. The CDR3 sequence is 17 residues long. Per germline, CDR1 SGHDN and CDR2 FVKESK. The CDR3 DNA follows: TGTGCCAGCAGCCAAGGACAGGGGGCTTATGGGGCCAACGTCCTGACTTTC. It is translated as CASSQGQGAYGANVLTF.

V is TRBV5-1 and J is TRBJ2-1, with 10 bases aligning to TRBD2. The CDR3 sequence is 15 residues long. V lost 4 bases, J lost 6 bases, and 7 bases stayed unmatched. Germline V lookup: CDR1 SGHRS, CDR2 YFSETQ. CDR3 protein: CASSKGLATINEQFF. The CDR3 DNA follows: TGCGCCAGCAGCAAGGGACTAGCGACCATCAATGAGCAGTTCTTC.

This chain uses TRBV18 with TRBJ2-7, with D hard to call. The V gene lost 0 bases and the J gene lost 4 bases, with 7 bases spanning the gap. The CDR3 has 13 amino acids. Per the germline V gene, CDR1 is KGHSH and CDR2 is LQKENI. The CDR3 DNA reads TGTGCCAGCTCACCACCCGGGTCGTACGAGCAGTACTTC. This gives the protein CASSPPGSYEQYF.

The chain uses TRBV6-5 and TRBJ2-3; D may be TRBD2 (6 bases). V shed 2 bases and J shed 4 bases, with 13 bases lying between them. CDR1 is MNHEY, CDR2 SVGAGI, per germline. The CDR3 runs to 15 residues. CDR3 residues: CASSYGGLPSDTQYF. Here the CDR3 DNA reads TGTGCCAGCAGTTACGGGGGACTGCCGTCAGATACGCAGTATTTT.

The J gene is TRBJ2-7, the V gene TRBV5-1; no firm D call. V lost 4 bases, J lost 0 bases, and 14 bases lay in between. Germline V gives CDR1 SGHRS, CDR2 YFSETQ. This CDR3 contains 15 residues. In DNA form, the CDR3 reads TGCGCCAGCAGCCTGGATGTCGCGACCTCCTACGAGCAGTACTTC. Its protein product is CASSLDVATSYEQYF.

This clone was seen only once. This chain links TRBV7-9 with TRBJ2-7; D possibly corresponds to TRBD1 (5 bases). This CDR3 spans 15 amino acids. CDR1 and CDR2 (germline): SEHNR, FQNEAQ (reference sequence). V was clipped by 4 bases and J by 3 bases, with 16 bases between them. CDR3 bases: TGTGCCAGCAGCTCCGGACAACCTGGAAGCTACGAGCAGTACTTC. It specifies CASSSGQPGSYEQYF.

The rearrangement uses TRBV6-6 and TRBJ2-4; D unresolved. The CDR3 totals 13 residues. Trimming shortened V by 6 bases and J by 7 bases, and 13 bases separated the two germline ends. Per germline, CDR1 MNHNY and CDR2 SVGAGI (reference sequence). The CDR3 DNA reads as TGTGCCAGCAGCACGGGTGGTTGGAACATTCAGTACTTC. This gives the protein CASSTGGWNIQYF.